Shown below are 23 T cell receptor beta chains from a single sample sequenced in a study of spatial heterogeneity in lung cancer. TCRdb independently ran MiXCR on the 5' RACE reads; one entry per CDR3 protein. The sample lists more than 4,500 distinct CDR3 sequences, 3.9% occurring once. The sample's time point: sample taken at primary tumor resection. The source was normal lung tissue next to the tumor, collected at surgery. Every receptor here comes from a male donor with early-stage non-small cell lung cancer.

Relative to its sample, this clonotype is large. The chain combines TRBV9 with TRBJ1-1; D gene uncertain. Germline assignment: CDR1 SGDLS and CDR2 YYNGEE. This CDR3 is built from 14 residues. Trimming stripped 0 bases from V and 5 bases from J, with 11 bases between. This CDR3 reads CASSVADGWTEAFF. The CDR3 region has the DNA TGTGCCAGCAGCGTAGCTGACGGGTGGACTGAAGCTTTCTTT. Full variable domain (missing parts from reference TRBV9 and TRBJ1-1): DSGVTQTPKHLITATGQRVTLRCSPRSGDLSVYWYQQSLDQGLQFLIQYYNGEERAKGNILERFSAQQFPDLHSELNLSSLELGDSALYFCASSVADGWTEAFFGQGTRLTVV.

This clonotype was detected ten times or more. The J gene is TRBJ1-5, the V gene TRBV5-6; 7 bases match TRBD1. The V gene's germline CDR1 is SGHDT and CDR2 YYEEEE. J gave up 2 bases and V 4 bases, and 6 bases lay outside the gene matches. The CDR3 covers 15 residues. As DNA, the CDR3 is TGTGCCAGCAGCGAAGGGGGCGCGGGCAATCAGCCCCAGCATTTT. The encoded protein is CASSEGGAGNQPQHF. Drawing the rest from reference TRBV5-6 and TRBJ1-5, the complete variable domain is DAGVTQSPTHLIKTRGQQVTLRCSPKSGHDTVSWYQQALGQGPQFIFQYYEEEERQRGNFPDRFSGHQFPNYSSELNVNALLLGDSALYLCASSEGGAGNQPQHFGDGTRLSIL.

This clonotype is medium-sized by share. The V gene is TRBV14, the J gene TRBJ2-7; D is undetermined. Germline CDR1 and CDR2: SGHDN and FVKESK. Trimming left V 4 bases short and J 4 bases short, with 8 bases between. The CDR3 covers 12 residues. The CDR3 is CASSPGRYEQYF. CDR3 DNA: TGTGCCAGCAGCCCCGGCCGATACGAGCAGTACTTC. The variable domain in full, completed from reference TRBV14 and TRBJ2-7, reads EAGVTQFPSHSVIEKGQTVTLRCDPISGHDNLYWYRRVMGKEIKFLLHFVKESKQDESGMPNNRFLAERTGGTYSTLKVQPAELEDSGVYFCASSPGRYEQYFGPGTRLTVT.

This clonotype has ten or more counts. The rearrangement uses TRBV5-4 and TRBJ2-3; either TRBD1 or TRBD2 may supply D (5 bases each). With 2 bases removed from V and 0 bases from J, the gap between germline ends came to 10 bases. The germline V gene has CDR1 SGHNT and CDR2 YYREEE (reference sequence). The CDR3 totals 15 residues. The DNA for the CDR3 is TGTGCCAGCAGCTTTTTTGGGGGTAGCACAGATACGCAGTATTTT. Translation: CASSFFGGSTDTQYF.

There are many counts of this clonotype. The chain joins TRBV2 to TRBJ2-7; no firm D call. V was shortened by 4 bases and J by 2 bases, with 12 bases between the two germline ends. The CDR3 spans 14 residues. Per the germline V gene, CDR1 is SNHLY and CDR2 is FYNNEI. CDR3 DNA: TGTGCCAGCAGTGGGGCTCCGAAAACCTACGAGCAGTACTTC. It encodes CASSGAPKTYEQYF.

This clonotype was observed many times. The chain employs TRBV6-5 and TRBJ1-4, with TRBD1 matching 7 bases. Germline V gene sequence: CDR1 MNHEY, CDR2 SVGAGI. There are 14 residues in the CDR3. V lost 6 bases and J lost 7; bases outside the gene matches: 8. The CDR3 coding sequence is TGTGCCAGCAGGCAGGGACAGAGAGGTGAAAAACTGTTTTTT. It translates to CASRQGQRGEKLFF.

At least ten counts were recorded for this clonotype. J is TRBJ2-3 and V is TRBV15; perhaps TRBD2 as D (6 bases). V lost 5 bases to trimming and J lost 2 bases, with 14 bases between them. From germline, CDR1 is LNHNV and CDR2 YYDKDF (reference sequence). The CDR3 runs to 15 residues. The CDR3 sequence is CATSPRPGDTDTQYF. The DNA for the CDR3 is TGTGCCACCAGCCCGCGACCGGGAGACACAGATACGCAGTATTTT.

This clonotype was counted ten times or more. V is TRBV7-3 and J is TRBJ2-7; 8 positions agree with TRBD2. Germline values: CDR1 SGHTA, CDR2 FQGTGA. The ends lost 3 bases at V and 6 bases at J; junction bases unmatched: 13. The CDR3 is 16 residues long. The CDR3 nucleotides are TGTGCCAGCAGCTTGGGTCAAGGACTAGCTGGATCCGAGCAGTACTTC. Translation gives CASSLGQGLAGSEQYF.

Ten or more counts support this clonotype. The rearrangement links TRBV19 to TRBJ2-1; 11 bases align to TRBD2. J gave up 4 bases and V 5 bases, and 7 bases lay outside the gene matches. The germline gives CDR1 LNHDA, CDR2 SQIVND (reference sequence). This CDR3 is 16 amino acids long. The CDR3 nucleotides read TGTGCCAGTAGTTCTCGTGGGACTAGCGGATACAATGAGCAGTTCTTC. It translates to CASSSRGTSGYNEQFF.

This clonotype was counted at least ten times. The rearrangement uses TRBV10-2 and TRBJ2-7; TRBD1 agrees at 11 bases. Looked up from germline, CDR1 is WSHSY and CDR2 is SAAADI. This CDR3 has 13 residues. The J segment lost 6 bases and the V segment lost 5 bases, leaving 3 bases of the junction unmatched. CDR3 amino acids: CASSTGTGGEQYF. DNA of the CDR3: TGCGCCAGCAGTACCGGGACAGGGGGCGAGCAGTACTTC.

In this sample, this clonotype is medium-sized. V is TRBV5-1 and J is TRBJ1-1, with unresolved D. The V end was cut by 0 bases, the J end by 1 base, with 7 bases between. CDR3 size: 14 residues. Germline V CDR1 and CDR2: SGHRS, YFSETQ. The CDR3 nucleotides read TGCGCCAGCAGCTTGGGAGATTGGAACACTGAAGCTTTCTTT. Translating gives CASSLGDWNTEAFF.

This clonotype has only a few counts. The CDR3 nucleotides read TGTGCCAGCAGCTATGGGACAGGGTCCCAGGCCTATGGCTACACCTTC. Its protein product is CASSYGTGSQAYGYTF. The chain combines TRBV5-6 with TRBJ1-2, with 9 bases fitting TRBD1. CDR3 length: 16 amino acids. Germline lookup yields CDR1 SGHDT and CDR2 YYEEEE. V gave up 3 bases and J gave up 4 bases; unmatched junction bases: 10.

This clonotype ranks as large. CDR3 sequence reads: CASSERGDTQYF. The DNA for the CDR3 is TGTGCCAGCAGTGAGAGGGGAGATACGCAGTATTTT. V is TRBV25-1 and J is TRBJ2-3, with D perhaps assigned TRBD1 or TRBD2 (5 bases each). CDR1 is MGHDK, CDR2 SYGVNS, per germline. CDR3 length: 12 residues. The V end was cut by 3 bases, the J end by 5 bases, with 6 bases between. Drawing the rest from reference TRBV25-1 and TRBJ2-3, the complete variable domain is EADIYQTPRYLVIGTGKKITLECSQTMGHDKMYWYQQDPGMELHLIHYSYGVNSTEKGDLSSESTVSRIRTEHFPLTLESARPSHTSQYLCASSERGDTQYFGPGTRLTVL.

Concerning this clonotype itself: This may be a read error: a much more frequent sequence differs by one nucleotide. The chain joins TRBV5-1 to TRBJ2-5; a weak D match, TRBD2 (5 bases). The CDR3 spans 13 residues. V shed 6 bases and J shed 6 bases, with 15 bases lying between them. Germline V gene lookup returns CDR1 SGHRS and CDR2 YFSETQ. The CDR3: CASNFEEAKTQYF. As DNA, the CDR3 is TGCGCCAGCAACTTCGAGGAGGCTAAGACCCAGTACTTC.

This clonotype was seen repeatedly, ten times or more. This chain uses TRBV7-6 with TRBJ1-1; D is perhaps TRBD1 (5 bases). The germline CDR1 and CDR2 sequences are SGHVS and FNYEAQ. Trimming left V 1 base short and J 0 bases short, with 21 bases between. This CDR3 contains 19 residues. This chain's CDR3 is CASSLVSGAAFVMNTEAFF. The CDR3 coding sequence is TGTGCCAGCAGCTTAGTCTCCGGGGCCGCCTTTGTCATGAACACTGAAGCTTTCTTT.

There are many counts of this clonotype. This sequence joins TRBV5-1 and TRBJ2-3; 11 nucleotides match TRBD2. The V and J ends lost 3 bases and 1 base, in that order; junction bases with no gene match: 7. The germline CDR1 and CDR2 sequences are SGHRS and YFSETQ. This CDR3 contains 17 residues. The CDR3 nucleotides are TGCGCCAGCAGCTATCCGCCTAGCGGGGGGCGCACAGATACGCAGTATTTT. Translation gives CASSYPPSGGRTDTQYF.

CDR3: CSGTGCGTEAFF. The CDR3 DNA sequence: TGCAGTGGGACAGGGTGTGGCACTGAAGCTTTCTTT. This chain links TRBV20-1 with TRBJ1-1, with TRBD1 matching 8 bases. This CDR3 comprises 12 residues. The V segment lost 7 bases and the J segment 4 bases; nucleotides outside the gene matches: 5. Germline CDR1 reads DFQATT; CDR2 reads SNEGSKA (reference sequence).

Worth noting for this clonotype: One base away lies a much larger clone, so this may be a sequencing read error. The V call is TRBV7-8, the J call TRBJ2-7; D is undetermined. Germline values: CDR1 SGHVS, CDR2 FQNEAQ. There are 13 residues in the CDR3. The ends were cut back, 6 bases at V and 2 bases at J, with 11 bases in the middle. The DNA of the CDR3 is TGTGCCAGCAGAGGCCACAGCCCCTACGAGCAGTACTTC. It codes for CASRGHSPYEQYF.

By share, this clonotype ranks as medium-sized. V and J are TRBV10-3 and TRBJ2-7; 8 positions match TRBD2. After removal of 3 bases from V and 6 bases from J, the junction contained 7 bases not matched to a gene. This CDR3 spans 14 amino acids. Germline V gene sequence: CDR1 ENHRY, CDR2 SYGVKD. This CDR3 is CAISEGLAEAEQYF. The CDR3 region has the DNA TGTGCCATCAGTGAAGGACTAGCCGAGGCCGAGCAGTACTTC.

In this sample, this clonotype is medium-sized. The chain links TRBV5-1 to TRBJ1-2, with D possibly TRBD1 on 5 matching bases. Germline V gene lookup returns CDR1 SGHRS and CDR2 YFSETQ. Deletions cut 4 bases from V and 6 bases from J, with 19 bases between. The CDR3 has 15 amino acids. The DNA for the CDR3 is TGCGCCAGCAGCCTCCGGGGCTCCATAGGAGATGGCTACACCTTC. Translation gives CASSLRGSIGDGYTF.

This clonotype qualifies as medium-sized. This chain connects TRBV4-1 to TRBJ1-2, with D uncertain. Germline lookup yields CDR1 MGHRA and CDR2 YSYEKL. This CDR3 comprises 12 residues. Trimming took 0 bases from V and 9 from J, leaving 8 bases between them. CDR3 loop: CASSQDGKRYTF. The DNA for the CDR3 is TGCGCCAGCAGCCAAGATGGAAAGCGCTACACCTTC.

By its share, this clonotype is medium-sized. This chain uses TRBV6-6 with TRBJ2-3; D is undetermined. The V gene lost 4 bases and the J gene lost 10 bases, with 12 bases spanning the gap. The CDR3 is made up of 12 amino acids. CDR1 MNHNY and CDR2 SVGAGI come from the germline V gene (reference sequence). The CDR3 loop reads CASSFEGMSQYF. The CDR3 nucleotides are TGTGCCAGCAGTTTCGAAGGAATGTCGCAGTATTTT.

This clonotype counts as medium-sized (0.01 to 0.1%). This sequence joins TRBV20-1 and TRBJ2-3; 7 bases agree with TRBD1. This CDR3 contains 15 residues. The germline gives CDR1 DFQATT, CDR2 SNEGSKA (reference sequence). Trimming removed 3 bases from V and 4 bases from J; junction bases left unmatched: 10. The chain's CDR3 is CSASPPTGEPDTQYF. The DNA for the CDR3 is TGCAGTGCTAGCCCTCCCACAGGGGAACCAGATACGCAGTATTTT.